The clone carrying this TCR beta chain appeared a single time. The target antigen is unknown. This sample is drawn from a study of regulatory T cells in long-lasting Graves disease. The germline V gene has CDR1 DFQATT and CDR2 SNEGSKA (reference sequence). The CDR3 extends over 16 amino acids. Trimming cost V 3 bases and J 2 bases; bases outside gene matches: 10. General study points: It is possible that accuracy was reduced by the small size of the sample.

Libraries of TCR beta came from iRepertoire HTBI primers plus Arm-PCR of CDR3 regions. Each CDR3 protein gets one entry after TCRdb re-called the multiplex PCR reads with MiXCR. The table has about 620,000 distinct CDR3 sequences, 15% to 20% seen once; the top ten hold around a sixth. Stated time point: newly diagnosed GD, antithyroid drugs for less than 3 months. Construction of the TCR library relied on RNA isolated from PBMCs. These data are also associated with another study on T cells in Graves' hyperthyroidism and ophthalmopathy. This second study notes: The study used the HTBI primer set for a first-round RT-PCR of the TCR CDR3. Through a model of 13 V-J features, ophthalmopathy was separated from stable hyperthyroidism.

The specimen comprised peripheral blood mononuclear cells (PBMCs), sampled at new diagnosis, from a patient treated with antithyroid drugs. The chain combines TRBV20-1 with TRBJ2-3; 8 bases line up with TRBD1. The TCR comes from a woman in her 30s with Graves disease. CDR3 DNA: TGCAGTGCTAGTATGGCCACAGGGGGGAACACAGATACGCAGTATTTT. Its protein is CSASMATGGNTDTQYF.